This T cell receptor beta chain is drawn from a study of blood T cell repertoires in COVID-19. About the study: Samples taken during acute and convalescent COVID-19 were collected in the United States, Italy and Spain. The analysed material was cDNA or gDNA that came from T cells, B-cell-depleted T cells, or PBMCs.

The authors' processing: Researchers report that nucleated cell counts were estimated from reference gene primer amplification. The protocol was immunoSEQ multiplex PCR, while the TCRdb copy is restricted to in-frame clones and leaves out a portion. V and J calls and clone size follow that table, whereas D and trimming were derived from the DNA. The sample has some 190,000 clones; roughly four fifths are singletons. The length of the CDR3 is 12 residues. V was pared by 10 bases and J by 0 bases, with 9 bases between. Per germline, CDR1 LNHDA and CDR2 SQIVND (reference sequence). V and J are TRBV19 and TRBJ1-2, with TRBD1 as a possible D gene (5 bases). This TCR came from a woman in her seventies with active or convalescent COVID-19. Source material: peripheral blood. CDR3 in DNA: TGTGCCACCGCCAGGGCTAACTATGGCTACACCTTC. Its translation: CATARANYGYTF.